Sequencing of this T cell receptor (beta chain) was carried out in a study of shared clonotypes between healthy human individuals (dated by TCRdb to the early 2020s). Describing the broader study: The cohort comprised a couple of women and a few men aged 18 to 49 years. To estimate repertoire size and how much clonotype sharing occurs between individuals, the study deeply sequenced the blood TCR repertoires of roughly 5 healthy adults. Libraries were prepared and TCR repertoires were sequenced by different laboratories using diverse techniques, in order to increase sequencing depth and limit assay-specific biases. Per donor, leukapheresis produced somewhere between about 0.8 and 9 billion PBMCs.

On this clone: No cognate antigen has been identified for it. No base qualities exist here, and no much larger clone lies one base off it.

Measured from the cysteine to the phenylalanine, the CDR3 is 14 residues long. Left in the record is the CDR3 DNA by itself, 42 bases read in frame from the first base. The germline V gene gives CDR1 as MNHNS and CDR2 as SASEGT. V is pared back by 6 bases and J by 5 bases, with 16 bases lying between the germline termini. General conclusions and limits of the study: Sampling was restricted to blood, and TCR repertoires in tissue are likely to differ from TCR repertoires in blood. Based on pairwise subsampling, the degree of clonotype sharing among donors was expected to be affected by sequencing depth. Because the study included a small number of donors, the genetic and exposure-history diversity represented was limited.

Healthy HIV-negative adults with no recently reported acute infections or vaccinations were included as donors. Every donor was a Caucasian adult residing in Nashville, Tennessee, USA. For unsorted samples, 75 million to 90 million PBMCs were counted, and genomic DNA was extracted using the QIAamp DNA Blood Mini kit. Blood was obtained by leukapheresis, after which PBMCs were separated by Ficoll-Histopaque density gradient centrifugation and cryopreserved in liquid nitrogen vapor phase. Using the deep immunoSEQ assay, TCR CDR3 regions were amplified from genomic DNA by multiplex PCR. For each cell subset, the extracted genomic DNA was distributed evenly across all wells of several immunoSEQ 96-well plates, and each plate served as one replicate. Each replicate PCR for unsorted PBMC received roughly 300 ng genomic DNA, equal to 30,000 or so T cell genomes. Unsorted PBMC genomic DNA was sequenced across ten immunoSEQ deep assay plates. The purified libraries were quantified using a Qubit 3.0 fluorometer, sized with a Bioanalyzer 2100, and then quantified again using the KAPA Library Quantification kit. A separate single-read 150-cycle Illumina NextSeq 550 flow cell was used to sequence each immunoSEQ 96-well plate. Per the original workflow: Because the immunoSEQ output held only junctional sequences and lacked quality scores, the filtering could not match the filtering applied to full-length reads. To assign V/J genes and CDR3, sequences were annotated against IMGT germline references using PyIR, a Python wrapper for IgBLAST v1.9. Reads were removed for weak V/J assignments (E-value above 1e-6), missing CDR3, stop codons, out-of-frame junctions, or ambiguous translated residues. V3J clonotypes were defined as sequences sharing an identical inferred V gene, J gene, and CDR3 amino acid sequence. Percentage overlap between repertoires was computed as shared unique clonotypes divided by the size of the smaller repertoire. Repertoire richness was assessed with RTK rarefaction, the Chao1 estimator, and Recon v2.1 estimates of unobserved clonotypes. Entries here come from immuneACCESS through TCRdb and include only in-frame sequences with V and J called. Some clones fail to appear in such tables; in the studies checked, an unresolved V gene covers under half of the shortfall, and the cause of the remainder is unknown. Clonal size and the V and J genes are those of that table, whereas D and trimming came from the DNA. Present in this sample are about 490,000 clones, about 79% of which were seen just once. Over 10% of the sample belongs to the ten largest clones.

The chain links TRBV6-1 with TRBJ1-1, with the identity of the D gene unclear. The sample comprised PBMCs. The sequence derives from a woman aged 40 to 50 in good health. Some clones in this sample may be carry-over from other donors' samples. The CDR3 region: CASSPGPVRTEAFF. The DNA reads TGTGCCAGCAGCCCCGGACCGGTAAGAACTGAAGCTTTCTTT.